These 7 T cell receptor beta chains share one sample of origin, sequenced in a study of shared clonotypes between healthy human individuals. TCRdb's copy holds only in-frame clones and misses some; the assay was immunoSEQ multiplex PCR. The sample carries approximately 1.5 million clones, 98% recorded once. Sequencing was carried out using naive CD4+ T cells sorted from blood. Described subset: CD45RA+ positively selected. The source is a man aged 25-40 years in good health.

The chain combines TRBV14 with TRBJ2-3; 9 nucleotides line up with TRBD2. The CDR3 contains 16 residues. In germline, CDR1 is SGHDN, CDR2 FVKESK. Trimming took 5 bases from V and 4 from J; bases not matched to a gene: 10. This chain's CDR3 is CASSERFGGRADTQYF. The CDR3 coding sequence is TGTGCCAGCAGCGAAAGATTCGGCGGGAGGGCAGATACGCAGTATTTT.

The CDR3 sequence is CASSFERDQPQHF. Written as DNA, the CDR3 is TGTGCCAGCAGTTTTGAGAGGGATCAGCCCCAGCATTTT. J is TRBJ1-5 and V is TRBV6-5; D not resolved. This CDR3 contains 13 residues. CDR1 is MNHEY, CDR2 SVGAGI, per germline. Trimming removed 4 bases from V and 5 bases from J, with 9 bases in between.

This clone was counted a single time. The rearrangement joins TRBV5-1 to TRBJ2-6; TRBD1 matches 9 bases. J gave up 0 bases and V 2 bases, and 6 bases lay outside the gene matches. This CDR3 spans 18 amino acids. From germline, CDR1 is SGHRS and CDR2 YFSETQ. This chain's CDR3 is CASSLSGTGNSGANVLTF. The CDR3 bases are TGCGCCAGCAGCTTATCCGGGACAGGGAACTCTGGGGCCAACGTCCTGACTTTC.

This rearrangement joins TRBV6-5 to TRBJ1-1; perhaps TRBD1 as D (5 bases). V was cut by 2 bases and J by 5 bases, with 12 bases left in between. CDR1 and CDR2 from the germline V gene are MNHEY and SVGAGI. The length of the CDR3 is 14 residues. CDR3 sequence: CASSYDWGMTEAFF. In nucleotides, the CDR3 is TGTGCCAGCAGTTACGATTGGGGGATGACTGAAGCTTTCTTT.

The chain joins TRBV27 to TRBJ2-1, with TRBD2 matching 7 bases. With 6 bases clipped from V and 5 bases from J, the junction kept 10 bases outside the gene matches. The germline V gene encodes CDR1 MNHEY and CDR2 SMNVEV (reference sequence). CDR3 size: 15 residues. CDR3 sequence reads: CASRTGASGNNEQFF. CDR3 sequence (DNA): TGTGCCAGCAGAACTGGTGCTAGCGGAAACAATGAGCAGTTCTTC.

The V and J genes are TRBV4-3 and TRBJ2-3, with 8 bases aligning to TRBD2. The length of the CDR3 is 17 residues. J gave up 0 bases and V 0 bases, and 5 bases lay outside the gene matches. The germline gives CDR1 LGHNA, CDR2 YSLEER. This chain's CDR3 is CASSQDGGRLSTDTQYF. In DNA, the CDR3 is TGCGCCAGCAGCCAAGATGGCGGGAGGTTAAGCACAGATACGCAGTATTTT.

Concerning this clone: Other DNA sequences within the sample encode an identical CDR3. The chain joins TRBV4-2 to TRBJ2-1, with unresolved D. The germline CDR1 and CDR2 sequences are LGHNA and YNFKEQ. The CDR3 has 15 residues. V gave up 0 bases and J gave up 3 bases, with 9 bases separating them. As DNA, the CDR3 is TGTGCCAGCAGCCAAGATCGAAACAGCTACAATGAGCAGTTCTTC. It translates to CASSQDRNSYNEQFF.